This T cell receptor (beta chain) was documented in a study of blood T cell repertoires in COVID-19. Study-wide background: Specimens from acute and convalescent COVID-19 originated in the United States, Italy and Spain.

Original processing methods: Using reference gene primer amplification, nucleated cell counts were estimated. Measured with immunoSEQ multiplex PCR; TCRdb has only the in-frame clones, and not every one. V, J and clone size are taken as reported in that table, and D and trimming were inferred from the DNA itself. The sample consists of over 120,000 clones, around 86% of them appearing once. CDR3 length: 15 residues. With V trimmed by 5 bases and J by 0 bases, 4 bases remained unmatched. Germline V gene sequence: CDR1 MNHEY, CDR2 SMNVEV (reference sequence). This sequence joins TRBV27 and TRBJ2-1, with TRBD2 identical over 7 bases. The TCR sequence derives from a man between 60 and 70 years old who had recovered from COVID-19. Sequenced sample: PBMCs or T cells enriched from blood (not recorded which). CDR3 amino acids: CASSLTSDSYNEQFF. CDR3 nucleotide sequence: TGTGCCAGCAGTCTAACTAGCGACTCCTACAATGAGCAGTTCTTC.